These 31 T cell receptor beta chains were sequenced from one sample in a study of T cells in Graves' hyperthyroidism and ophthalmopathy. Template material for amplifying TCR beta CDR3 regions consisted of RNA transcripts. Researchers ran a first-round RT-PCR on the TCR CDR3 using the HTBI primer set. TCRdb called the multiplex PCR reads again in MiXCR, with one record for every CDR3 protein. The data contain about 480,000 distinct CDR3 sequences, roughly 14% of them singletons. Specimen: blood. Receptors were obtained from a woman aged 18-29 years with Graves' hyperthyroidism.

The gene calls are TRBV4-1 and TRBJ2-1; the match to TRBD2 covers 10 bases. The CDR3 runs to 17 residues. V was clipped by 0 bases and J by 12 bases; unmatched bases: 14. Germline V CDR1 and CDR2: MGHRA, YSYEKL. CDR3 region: CASSQEGGASGSMWQFF. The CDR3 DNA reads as TGCGCCAGCAGCCAAGAGGGTGGGGCTAGCGGGAGTATGTGGCAGTTCTTC.

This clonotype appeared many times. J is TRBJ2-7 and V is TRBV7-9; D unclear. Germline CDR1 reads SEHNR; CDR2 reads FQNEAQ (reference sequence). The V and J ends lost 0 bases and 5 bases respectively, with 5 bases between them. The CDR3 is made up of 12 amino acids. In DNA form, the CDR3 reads TGTGCCAGCAGCTTAGCCCCGAACGAGCAGTACTTC. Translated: CASSLAPNEQYF.

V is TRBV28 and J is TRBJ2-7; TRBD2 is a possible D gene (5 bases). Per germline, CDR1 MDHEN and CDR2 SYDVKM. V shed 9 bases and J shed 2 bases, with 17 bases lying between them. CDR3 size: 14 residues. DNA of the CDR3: TGTGCCAGGGACGCGGGCGGGTGGGCCTACGAGCAGTACTTC. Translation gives CARDAGGWAYEQYF.

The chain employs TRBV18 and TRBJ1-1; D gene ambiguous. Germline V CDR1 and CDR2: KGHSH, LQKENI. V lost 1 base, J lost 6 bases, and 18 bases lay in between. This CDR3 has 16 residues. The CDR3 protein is CASSPREMLQTSEAFF. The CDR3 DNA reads TGTGCCAGCTCACCACGGGAAATGTTACAGACCTCTGAAGCTTTCTTT.

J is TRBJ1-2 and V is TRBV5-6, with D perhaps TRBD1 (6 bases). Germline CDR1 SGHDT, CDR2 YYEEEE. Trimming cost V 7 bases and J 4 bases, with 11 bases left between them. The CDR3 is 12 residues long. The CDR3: CASEGGVYGYTF. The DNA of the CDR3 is TGTGCCAGCGAGGGGGGAGTCTATGGCTACACCTTC.

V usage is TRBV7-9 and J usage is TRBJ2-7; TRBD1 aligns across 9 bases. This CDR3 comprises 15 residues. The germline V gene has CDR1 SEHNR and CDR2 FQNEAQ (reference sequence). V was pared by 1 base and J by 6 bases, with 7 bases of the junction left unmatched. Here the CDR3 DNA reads TGTGCCAGCAGCTTAGAAACAGGGGGCGCGTCCGAGCAGTACTTC. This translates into CASSLETGGASEQYF.

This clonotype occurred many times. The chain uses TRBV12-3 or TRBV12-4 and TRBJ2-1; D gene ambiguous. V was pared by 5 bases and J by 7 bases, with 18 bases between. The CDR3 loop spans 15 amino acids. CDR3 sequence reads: CASSAWVWTLNEQFF. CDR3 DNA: TGTGCCAGCAGTGCTTGGGTCTGGACCCTTAATGAGCAGTTCTTC.

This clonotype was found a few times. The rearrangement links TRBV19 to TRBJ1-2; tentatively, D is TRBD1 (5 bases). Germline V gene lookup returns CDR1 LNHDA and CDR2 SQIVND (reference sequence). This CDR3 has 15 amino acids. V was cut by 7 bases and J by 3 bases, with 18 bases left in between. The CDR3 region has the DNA TGTGCCAGTACCCGAGGACGACCCAGGGACTATGGCTACACCTTC. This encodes CASTRGRPRDYGYTF.

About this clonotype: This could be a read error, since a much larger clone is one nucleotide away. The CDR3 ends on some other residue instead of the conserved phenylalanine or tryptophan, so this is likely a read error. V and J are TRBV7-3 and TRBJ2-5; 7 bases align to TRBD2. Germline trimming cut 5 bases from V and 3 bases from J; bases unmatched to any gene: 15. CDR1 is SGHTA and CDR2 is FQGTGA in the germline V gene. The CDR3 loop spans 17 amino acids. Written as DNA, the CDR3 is TGTGCCAGCAGCAACAAGCCGGGACCCCGGGAGGAAGAGACCCAGTACGTC. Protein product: CASSNKPGPREEETQYV.

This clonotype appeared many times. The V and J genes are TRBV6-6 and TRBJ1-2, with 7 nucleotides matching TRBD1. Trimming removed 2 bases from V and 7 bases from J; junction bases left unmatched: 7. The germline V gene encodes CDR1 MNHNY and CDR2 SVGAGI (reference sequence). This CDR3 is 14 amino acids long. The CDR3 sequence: CASSYLQTGVGYTF. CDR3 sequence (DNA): TGTGCCAGCAGTTACCTACAAACAGGGGTTGGCTACACCTTC.

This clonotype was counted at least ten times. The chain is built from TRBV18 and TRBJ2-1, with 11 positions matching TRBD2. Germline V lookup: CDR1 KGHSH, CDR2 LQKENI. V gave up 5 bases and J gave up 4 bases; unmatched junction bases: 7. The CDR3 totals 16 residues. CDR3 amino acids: CASSRQLAGAYNEQFF. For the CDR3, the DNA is TGTGCCAGCTCAAGACAACTAGCGGGAGCATACAATGAGCAGTTCTTC.

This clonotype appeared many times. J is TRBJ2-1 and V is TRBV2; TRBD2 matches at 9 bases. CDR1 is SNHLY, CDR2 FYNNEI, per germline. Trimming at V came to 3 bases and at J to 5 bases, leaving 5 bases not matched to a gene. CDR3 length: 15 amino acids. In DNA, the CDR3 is TGTGCCAGCAGTGAGGAGCGGGGGGATGACAATGAGCAGTTCTTC. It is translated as CASSEERGDDNEQFF.

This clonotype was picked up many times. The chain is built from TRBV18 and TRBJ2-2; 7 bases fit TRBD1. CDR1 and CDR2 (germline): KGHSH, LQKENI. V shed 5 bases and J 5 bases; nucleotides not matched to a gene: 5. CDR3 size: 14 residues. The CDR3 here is CASSADRATGELFF. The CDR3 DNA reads TGTGCCAGCTCAGCAGACAGGGCGACCGGGGAGCTGTTTTTT.

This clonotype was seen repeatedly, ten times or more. The CDR3 DNA sequence: TGTGCCAGCAGCCCTACAGGGACTCCCATCTCCTACGAGCAGTACTTC. Translating gives CASSPTGTPISYEQYF. This sequence joins TRBV5-5 and TRBJ2-7, with D perhaps being TRBD1 or TRBD2 (6 bases each). The CDR3 has 16 residues. Germline lookup yields CDR1 SGHKS and CDR2 YYEKEE (reference sequence). Trimming shortened V by 4 bases and J by 0 bases, and 17 bases separated the two germline ends.

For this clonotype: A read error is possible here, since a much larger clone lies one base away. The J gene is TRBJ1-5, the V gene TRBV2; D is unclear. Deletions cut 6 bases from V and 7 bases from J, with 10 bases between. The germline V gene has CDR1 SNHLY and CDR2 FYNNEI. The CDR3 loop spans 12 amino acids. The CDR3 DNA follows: TGTGCCAGCAGCTTAGGGAGGCAGCCCCAGCATTTT. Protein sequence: CASSLGRQPQHF. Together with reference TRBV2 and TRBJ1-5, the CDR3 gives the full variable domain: EPEVTQTPSHQVTQMGQEVILRCVPISNHLYFYWYRQILGQKVEFLVSFYNNEISEKSEIFDDQFSVERPDGSNFTLKIRSTKLEDSAMYFCASSLGRQPQHFGDGTRLSIL.

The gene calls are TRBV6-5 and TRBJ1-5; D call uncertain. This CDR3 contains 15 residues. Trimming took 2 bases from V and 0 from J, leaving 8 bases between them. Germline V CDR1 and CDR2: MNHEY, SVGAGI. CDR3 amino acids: CASSYALPSNQPQHF. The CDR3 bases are TGTGCCAGCAGTTACGCATTACCTAGCAATCAGCCCCAGCATTTT.

This chain's CDR3 is CASSLSSLGGGSNEQFF. The CDR3 nucleotides read TGCGCCAGCAGCTTGAGTTCGCTGGGGGGGGGGAGCAATGAGCAGTTCTTC. The chain uses TRBV5-1 and TRBJ2-1; 7 bases map to TRBD2. The CDR3 totals 17 residues. Per germline, CDR1 SGHRS and CDR2 YFSETQ. V lost 1 base and J lost 6; bases outside the gene matches: 13.

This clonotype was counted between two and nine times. CDR3 DNA sequence: TGTGCCAGCAGCTTTCGGATAACGGGAGCAGAGTTCTTC. It translates to CASSFRITGAEFF. The V and J genes are TRBV5-4 and TRBJ2-1; maybe TRBD2 (6 bases). This CDR3 region has 13 residues. Looked up from germline, CDR1 is SGHNT and CDR2 is YYREEE (reference sequence). Trimming pared 2 bases from V and 14 bases from J, leaving 17 bases between.

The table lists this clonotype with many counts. The CDR3 sequence is CASRRDIQTLSGELFF. For the CDR3, the DNA is TGTGCCAGTAGGCGGGACATACAAACTCTATCCGGGGAGCTGTTTTTT. This chain uses TRBV19 with TRBJ2-2; the D gene could be TRBD1 or TRBD2 (6 bases each). Germline CDR1 reads LNHDA; CDR2 reads SQIVND (reference sequence). The CDR3 contains 16 residues. Trimming shortened V by 6 bases and J by 6 bases, and 20 bases separated the two germline ends.

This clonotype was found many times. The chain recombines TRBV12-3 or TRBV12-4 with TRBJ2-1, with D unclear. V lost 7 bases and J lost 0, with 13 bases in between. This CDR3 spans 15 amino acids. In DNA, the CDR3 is TGTGCCAGCACCGCGTGGTCCCACTCCTACAATGAGCAGTTCTTC. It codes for CASTAWSHSYNEQFF.

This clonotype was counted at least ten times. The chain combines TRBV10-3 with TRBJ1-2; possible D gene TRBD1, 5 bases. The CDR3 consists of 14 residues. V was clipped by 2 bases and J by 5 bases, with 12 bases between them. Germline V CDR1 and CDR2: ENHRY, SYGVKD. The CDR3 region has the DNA TGTGCCATCAGTGAGGTCCAGGGTATTTATGGCTACACCTTC. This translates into CAISEVQGIYGYTF.

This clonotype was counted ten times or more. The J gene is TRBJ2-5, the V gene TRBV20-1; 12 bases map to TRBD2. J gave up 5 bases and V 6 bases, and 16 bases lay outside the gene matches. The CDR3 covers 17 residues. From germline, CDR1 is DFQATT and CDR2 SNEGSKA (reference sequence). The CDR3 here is CSAGPLAGGPSDETQYF. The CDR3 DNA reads TGCAGTGCCGGACCCCTAGCGGGAGGGCCCTCTGACGAGACCCAGTACTTC.

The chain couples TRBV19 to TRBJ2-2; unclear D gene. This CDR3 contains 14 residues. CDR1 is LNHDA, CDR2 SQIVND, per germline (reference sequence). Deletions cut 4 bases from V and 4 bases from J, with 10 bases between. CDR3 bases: TGTGCCAGTAGTACCCTACTGAGCACCGGGGAGCTGTTTTTT. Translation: CASSTLLSTGELFF.

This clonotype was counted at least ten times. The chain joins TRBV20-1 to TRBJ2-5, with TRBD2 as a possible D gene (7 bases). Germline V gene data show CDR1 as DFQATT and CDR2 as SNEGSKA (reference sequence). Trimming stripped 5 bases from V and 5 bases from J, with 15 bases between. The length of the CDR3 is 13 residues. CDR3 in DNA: TGCAGTGCTTGGGGGGGGCGAGGGGAGACCCAGTACTTC. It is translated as CSAWGGRGETQYF.

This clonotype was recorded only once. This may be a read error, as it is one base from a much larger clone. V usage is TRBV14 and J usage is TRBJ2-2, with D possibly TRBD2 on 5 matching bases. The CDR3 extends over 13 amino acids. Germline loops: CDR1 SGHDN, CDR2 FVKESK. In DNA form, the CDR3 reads TGTGCCAGCAGCGCCCGTTCCACCGGGGAGCTGTCTTTT. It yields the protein CASSARSTGELSF.

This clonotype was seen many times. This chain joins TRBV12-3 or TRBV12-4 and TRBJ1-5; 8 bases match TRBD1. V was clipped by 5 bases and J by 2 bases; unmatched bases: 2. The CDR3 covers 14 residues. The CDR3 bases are TGTGCCAGCAGTACGACAGGGGGCAATCAGCCCCAGCATTTT. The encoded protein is CASSTTGGNQPQHF.

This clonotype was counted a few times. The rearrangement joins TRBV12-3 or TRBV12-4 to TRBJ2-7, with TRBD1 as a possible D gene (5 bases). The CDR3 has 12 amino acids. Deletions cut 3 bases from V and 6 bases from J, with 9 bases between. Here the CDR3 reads CASSLGPIEQYV. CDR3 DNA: TGTGCCAGCAGTTTGGGGCCAATCGAGCAGTACGTC.

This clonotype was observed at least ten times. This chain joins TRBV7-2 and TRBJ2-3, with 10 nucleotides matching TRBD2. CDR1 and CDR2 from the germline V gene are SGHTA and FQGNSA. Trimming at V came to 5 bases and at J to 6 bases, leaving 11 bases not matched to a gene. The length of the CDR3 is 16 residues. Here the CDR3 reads CASSPARSLAGDTQYF. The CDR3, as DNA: TGTGCCAGCAGCCCCGCCCGGTCACTAGCGGGGGATACGCAGTATTTT.

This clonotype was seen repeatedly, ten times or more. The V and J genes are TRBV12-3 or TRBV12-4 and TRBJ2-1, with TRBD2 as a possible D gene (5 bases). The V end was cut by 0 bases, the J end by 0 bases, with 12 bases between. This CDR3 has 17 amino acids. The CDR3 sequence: CASSLAHSGSSYNEQFF. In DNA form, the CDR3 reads TGTGCCAGCAGTTTAGCGCACTCTGGGAGCTCCTACAATGAGCAGTTCTTC.

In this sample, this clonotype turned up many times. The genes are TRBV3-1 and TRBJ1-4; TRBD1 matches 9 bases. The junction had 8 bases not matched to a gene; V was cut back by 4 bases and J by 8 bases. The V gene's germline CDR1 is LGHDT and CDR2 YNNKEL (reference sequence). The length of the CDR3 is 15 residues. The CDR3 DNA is TGTGCCAGCAGCCCCCTCGGACAGGGGAACGAAAAACTGTTTTTT. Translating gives CASSPLGQGNEKLFF.

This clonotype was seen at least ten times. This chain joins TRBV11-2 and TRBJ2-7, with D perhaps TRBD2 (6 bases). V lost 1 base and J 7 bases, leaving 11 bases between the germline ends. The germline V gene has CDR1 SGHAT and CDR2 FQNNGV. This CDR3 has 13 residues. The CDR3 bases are TGTGCCAGCAGCTTAGGGGACTGGGGAGAGCAGTACTTC. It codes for CASSLGDWGEQYF.